This paragraph covers one T cell receptor beta chain sequence. This clonotype was detected only a few times. Its antigen is still unknown. No much larger clone is present one base from it, and per-base qualities are unavailable. The sample originates from a study of blood T cells in healthy people across ages (dated by TCRdb to about 2015). In terms of the full investigation: In model experiments, template switching captured roughly one uniquely barcoded TCR beta cDNA molecule for every two T cells. Age-related changes in TCR beta repertoire diversity were measured in the study by deep sequencing normalized with unique cDNA molecular identifiers. Donors were grouped into four age groups: young (average 16 years), middle-aged (around 39), aged (around 66) and long-lived (less than 85). To avoid experimental bias, donors of different ages were spread randomly across the sequencing lanes. The study analyzed two additional independent replicas of 1 million unique cDNA reads from the same blood draw for two donors, one aged 18 to 30 and one aged 80 or older.

Library preparation was by 5' RACE. Sequencing was performed on an Illumina HiSeq 2500. A second PCR of about 7 to 12 cycles was performed with a sample-barcoded 5' primer and a J-beta primer mix. A unique molecular identifier was introduced onto each TCR beta cDNA molecule by a template-switch 5' adaptor carrying 12 random nucleotides. Each sample yielded at least 2.5 million CDR3-containing paired-end reads. First-strand cDNA synthesis was performed from all RNA using the Mint cDNA synthesis kit, with priming by a TRBC-specific oligonucleotide. Following uracil-DNA glycosylase treatment, all cDNA underwent a first 18-cycle PCR with the universal primers M1SS and BC2_uni_R. Processing in the source paper ran as follows. For normalization, 1 million high-quality reads were randomly selected from each sample, with every read carrying a distinct molecular identifier. Instead of being binned into consensus sequences, reads with shared molecular identifiers were discarded. CDR3 identification, clonotype clustering and error correction used MiTCR with a Q25 quality threshold and the strictest error-elimination algorithm. A nonparametric unseen species model with Euler transformation was used to estimate lower-bound total TCR beta diversity. The public reads were reanalyzed by TCRdb: fastp trimming at Q25, MiXCR alignment, in-frame beta chains only. Identical CDR3 protein sequences are pooled into one entry, listed with their most common genes and DNA. The V and J calls and clone size are TCRdb's, not the authors'. For this sample there are hundreds of thousands of distinct CDR3 sequences; roughly 52% appear just once. 13% of the sample is held by the ten biggest clonotypes.

The trim is 0 bases for V and 3 bases for J, with a gap of 9 bases between the germline ends. Inclusive of the bounding cysteine and phenylalanine, the CDR3 is 14 residues long. Here the CDR3 DNA is all that survives: 42 bases in frame from base 1. The germline V gene supplies CDR1 SGHRS and CDR2 YFSETQ. The donors were a few dozen Caucasian individuals from Russia, aged roughly 6 to 100 years, who were systemically healthy. Each donor gave approximately 9.3 milliliters of peripheral blood, collected into EDTA-treated Vacutainer tubes. Ficoll-Paque density-gradient centrifugation was used to isolate PBMCs, with at least 6.5 million per sample. Total RNA was extracted from PBMCs with Trizol reagent, with at least 5.5 micrograms obtained per sample. For every donor, an aliquot of PBMCs went through flow cytometry to measure the percentages of naive CD45RAhigh/CD27high T cells. Results and caveats for the whole study, not just this receptor: Estimates of total diversity based on one million sequenced T cells were considered lower bounds and underestimates. Conclusive comparison of naive and antigen-experienced compartments was prevented by the profiling of bulk unsorted PBMCs. A strong correlation was found between observed TCR beta diversity and the percentage of naive T cells measured by flow cytometry. Observed TCR beta diversity per million T cells fell roughly linearly with age, and a significant reduction was already apparent by age roughly 41. Because the CMV infection status of the donors was unknown, age-related changes in expanded clonotypes may potentially have been confounded. Compared with the aged group, the long-lived group had more naive CD4+ T cells, fewer expanded clones and increased TCR diversity, suggesting age selection.

What was sequenced was blood. The chain is assembled from TRBV5-1 and TRBJ1-1; the D gene is perhaps TRBD1, from 5 matching bases. This TCR derives from a man aged 25 to 40 in good health. The CDR3 in this case is CASSLAGTDTEAFF. The DNA sequence is TGCGCCAGCAGCTTGGCAGGGACCGACACTGAAGCTTTCTTT.